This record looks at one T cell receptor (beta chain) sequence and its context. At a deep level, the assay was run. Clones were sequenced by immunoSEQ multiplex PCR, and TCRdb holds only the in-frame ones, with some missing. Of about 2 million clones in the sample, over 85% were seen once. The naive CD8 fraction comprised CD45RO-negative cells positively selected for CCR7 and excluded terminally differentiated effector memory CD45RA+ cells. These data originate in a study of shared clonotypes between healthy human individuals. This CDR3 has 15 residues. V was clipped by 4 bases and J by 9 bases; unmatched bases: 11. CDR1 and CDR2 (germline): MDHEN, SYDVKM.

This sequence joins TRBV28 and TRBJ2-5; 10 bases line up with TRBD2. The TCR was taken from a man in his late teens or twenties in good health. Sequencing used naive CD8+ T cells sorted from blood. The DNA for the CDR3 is TGTGCCAGCAGTTCGAACCTAGCGGGGGTCGGGGCCCAGTACTTC. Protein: CASSSNLAGVGAQYF.